These T cell receptor beta chains were read from a single sample in a study of neurological immune-mediated disorders. TCRdb used MiXCR to reprocess the 5' RACE reads, holding one entry per CDR3 protein. The sample records tens of thousands of distinct CDR3 sequences, approximately 10% being singletons. The sample comprised PBMCs. The receptor set was obtained from a man between 60 and 75 years old in good health. Both conserved end residues are part of each CDR3. The D gene is left open where the match is weak. Clone size is stated in some rows and not others, as once, few, many or a class when expanded.

>TRBJ2-3|many|TRBV24-1|-
CATSDPTRGSTDTQYF
TGTGCCACCAGTGATCCTACTAGGGGGAGCACAGATACGCAGTATTTT
>TRBJ2-7|many|TRBV7-2|TRBD1
CASSWGQGSREQYF
TGTGCCAGCAGCTGGGGACAGGGCTCAAGGGAGCAGTACTTC
>TRBJ2-3|many|TRBV5-1|TRBD2
CASNSPSGGTDTQYF
TGCGCCAGCAACTCCCCTAGCGGGGGCACAGATACGCAGTATTTT
>TRBJ2-1|many|TRBV20-1|TRBD1
CSARRTGADEQFF
TGCAGTGCTAGAAGAACAGGGGCGGATGAGCAGTTCTTC
>TRBJ1-2|many|TRBV28|-
CASRVGATFYGYTF
TGTGCCAGCAGGGTTGGGGCCACATTCTATGGCTACACCTTC
>TRBJ1-2|many|TRBV2|TRBD1
CASSPRGFYYGYTF
TGTGCCAGCAGTCCCAGGGGGTTTTACTATGGCTACACCTTC
>TRBJ2-5|many|TRBV7-2|-
CASSRESRGATQYF
TGTGCCAGCAGCAGGGAGAGCCGAGGGGCGACCCAGTACTTC
>TRBJ2-5|-|TRBV7-9|TRBD1
CARSLVQGQTQYF
TGTGCCAGAAGCTTAGTACAGGGGCAGACCCAGTACTTC
>TRBJ2-3|many|TRBV5-4|TRBD1
CASSLAAGGRSDTQYF
TGTGCCAGCAGCTTGGCTGCAGGGGGTCGATCAGATACGCAGTATTTT
>TRBJ1-1|many|TRBV20-1|-
CSYIMNTEAFF
TGCAGCTACATCATGAACACTGAAGCTTTCTTT
>TRBJ1-3|many|TRBV14|-
CASSPRSGPGNTIYF
TGTGCCAGCAGCCCGCGTTCGGGGCCTGGAAACACCATATATTTT
>TRBJ2-5|few|TRBV6-5|TRBD2
CASRIAGGGKTQYF
TGTGCCAGCAGGATCGCGGGGGGGGGGAAGACCCAGTACTTC
>TRBJ2-2|many|TRBV27|-
CASSPLGGELFF
TGTGCCAGCAGTCCACTAGGCGGGGAGCTGTTTTTT
>TRBJ2-3|many|TRBV27|-
CASSLWAGSPGDTQYF
TGTGCCAGCAGTTTATGGGCGGGTTCTCCGGGGGATACGCAGTATTTT
>TRBJ2-5|many|TRBV10-3|TRBD1
CAIRPSQGITQETQYF
TGTGCCATCAGACCTTCACAGGGGATAACACAAGAGACCCAGTACTTC
>TRBJ2-7|many|TRBV3-1|TRBD1
CASSRQGWGEQYF
TGTGCCAGCAGTCGACAGGGATGGGGCGAGCAGTACTTC
>TRBJ2-1|many|TRBV12-3/TRBV12-4|-
CASSFGGSNEQFF
TGTGCCAGCAGTTTCGGGGGTAGCAATGAGCAGTTCTTC
>TRBJ1-1|-|TRBV28|-
CANSLGLVNTEASF
TGTGCCAACAGTTTGGGCTTGGTGAACACTGAAGCTTCCTTT
>TRBJ1-1|many|TRBV6-5|-
CASSKQGMNTEAFF
TGTGCCAGTTCCAAACAGGGTATGAACACTGAAGCTTTCTTT
>TRBJ1-1|many|TRBV20-1|-
CSAPRESGEAFF
TGCAGTGCCCCACGGGAGAGCGGTGAAGCTTTCTTT
>TRBJ1-3|many|TRBV3-1|-
CASSQDRRGRNTIYF
TGTGCCAGCAGCCAAGATCGGAGGGGCCGAAACACCATATATTTT
>TRBJ2-2|many|TRBV20-1|TRBD1
CSAPRSDREAGELFF
TGCAGTGCCCCCCGATCGGACAGGGAGGCCGGGGAGCTGTTTTTT
>TRBJ1-6|many|TRBV20-1|-
CSARGGERPLHF
TGCAGTGCTAGAGGGGGGGAAAGGCCCCTCCACTTT